This note documents a single TCR beta chain sequence. This specimen comes from a study of lymphopenia after photon versus proton radiotherapy. The protocol was immunoSEQ multiplex PCR, while the TCRdb copy is restricted to in-frame clones and leaves out a portion. The sample carries about 3,700 clones, about 71% recorded once. Sequencing used peripheral blood, obtained from a patient treated with proton-based radiotherapy. The clonotype was recovered from a man aged 80 or over with esophageal cancer.

CDR3 DNA: TGTGCCAGCAGCCTAGCGGGACTTGCCAAAAACATTCAGTACTTC. Amino acids: CASSLAGLAKNIQYF. The chain carries TRBV9 and TRBJ2-4; 9 bases are a match to TRBD2. The CDR3 runs to 15 residues. The V segment lost 4 bases and the J segment 1 base; nucleotides outside the gene matches: 3. Germline CDR1 SGDLS, CDR2 YYNGEE.